This T cell receptor beta chain was recovered during a study of blood T cell repertoires in COVID-19. Across the study: Collection of acute and convalescent COVID-19 samples took place in the United States, Italy and Spain. Nucleic acid was either cDNA or gDNA, and it came from T cells, B-cell-depleted T cells, or PBMCs.

The table came from immunoSEQ multiplex PCR; TCRdb's copy has only in-frame clones and leaves some out. The table records tens of thousands of clones, around 88% of them present only once. V was clipped by 5 bases and J by 0 bases; unmatched bases: 3. Looked up from germline, CDR1 is KGHSH and CDR2 is LQKENI. CDR3 length equals 14 residues. This clone was seen a single time. Source material: peripheral blood. The receptor comes from a human donor in a cohort sampled during active COVID-19. The rearrangement joins TRBV18 to TRBJ1-2, with 7 bases fitting TRBD1. CDR3 in amino acids: CASSDRVANYGYTF. CDR3 DNA sequence: TGTGCCAGCTCAGACAGGGTCGCTAACTATGGCTACACCTTC.